This T cell receptor (beta chain) comes out of a study of neurological immune-mediated disorders. Trimming took off 1 base at V and 4 bases at J, with 10 bases between the two ends. Germline V gene data show CDR1 as DFQATT and CDR2 as SNEGSKA (reference sequence). The CDR3 is 13 residues long. Ten or more counts support this clonotype. The cDNA was generated through 5'RACE incorporating 10-nucleotide random UMIs. A single record per CDR3 protein comes from TCRdb applying MiXCR to the 5' RACE reads. The sample records approximately 87,000 distinct CDR3 sequences, 14% being singletons. Stored at -80 C, 2 million PBMCs were the source of the unsorted libraries.

The receptor comes from a woman between 50 and 59 years old in good health. Sequencing was done on a sample of PBMCs. This chain joins TRBV20-1 and TRBJ1-1; D is undetermined. CDR3 region: CSARVPGITEAFF. The CDR3 bases are TGCAGTGCTAGAGTCCCGGGAATCACTGAAGCTTTCTTT.